Listed below are T cell receptor beta chains from one sample, sequenced in a study of blood T cell repertoires in COVID-19. Some clones are missing from TCRdb's copy, which holds only in-frame ones; the method was immunoSEQ multiplex PCR. In the table there are about 130,000 clones, about four fifths of which are singletons. Sequenced input: PBMCs or T cells enriched from blood (not recorded which). The receptors shown here come from a man aged 50 to 60 who had recovered from COVID-19. The conserved cysteine and the conserved F or W are not part of the CDR3 here. Fields, in order: clone size, V gene, CDR3 protein. Size tells how often a clone was seen (once, few, many) or the class of an expanded clone, and some rows leave it out.

-,TRBV10-3,AINRDRANYGYT
-,TRBV25-1,ASSEYGGTKINSPLH
once,TRBV19,ASSKPGQVDNEQF
-,TRBV5-5,ASSLGRGRGQGTDTQY
-,TRBV11-1,ASSDRGSGNTIY
-,TRBV5-1,ASSPGTSTDTQY
-,TRBV24-1,ATSDWGTIPGQSTDTQY
-,TRBV2,ASSEWGGNSPLH
once,TRBV5-3,ARSPGQGHSPLH
-,TRBV7-6,ASSLVGQNNEKLF
-,TRBV7-9,ASSLGQGVTGELF
-,TRBV19,ASTMGGGNSPLH
-,TRBV11-3,ASSLGTGSEQY
few,TRBV3-1/TRBV3-2,ASSQATGGPTEAF
-,TRBV7-2,ASSSGTDLNEKLF
-,TRBV3-1/TRBV3-2,ASSQVGGTHYGYT
once,TRBV19,AIGGQSINEKLF
-,TRBV19,ASSPGTSALAGEQF
-,TRBV2,ASSGQGNLY
few,TRBV18,ASSLRDRGITEAF
-,TRBV20-1,SASDLATEQF
-,TRBV6-6,ASTSGGREQY
-,TRBV7-2,ASSSDRSKGETQY
-,TRBV5-1,ASSLARDRGLPQPQH
-,TRBV28,ASSLHPGNTEAF
-,TRBV6-4,ASSEVGQGACKLF
once,TRBV28,ASSSTGTDKETQY
-,TRBV2,ASTTDYLNTGELF